This T cell receptor (beta chain) comes out of a study of blood T cell repertoires in COVID-19. V lost 6 bases, J lost 9 bases, and 5 bases stayed unmatched. CDR1 and CDR2 (germline): MNHEY, SVGAGI. CDR3 length equals 13 residues. The assay was immunoSEQ multiplex PCR, and TCRdb's table has in-frame clones only and misses some. The table shows about 200,000 clones, with 70% to 85% occurring only once. The chain is built from TRBV6-5 and TRBJ2-1; 10 bases line up with TRBD2. Material for sequencing was peripheral blood. The TCR originated in a human donor with acute or convalescent COVID-19. The donor label of this sample is uncertain. CDR3: CASRRLAGVEQFF. As DNA, the CDR3 is TGTGCCAGCAGGCGGCTAGCGGGAGTTGAGCAGTTCTTC.